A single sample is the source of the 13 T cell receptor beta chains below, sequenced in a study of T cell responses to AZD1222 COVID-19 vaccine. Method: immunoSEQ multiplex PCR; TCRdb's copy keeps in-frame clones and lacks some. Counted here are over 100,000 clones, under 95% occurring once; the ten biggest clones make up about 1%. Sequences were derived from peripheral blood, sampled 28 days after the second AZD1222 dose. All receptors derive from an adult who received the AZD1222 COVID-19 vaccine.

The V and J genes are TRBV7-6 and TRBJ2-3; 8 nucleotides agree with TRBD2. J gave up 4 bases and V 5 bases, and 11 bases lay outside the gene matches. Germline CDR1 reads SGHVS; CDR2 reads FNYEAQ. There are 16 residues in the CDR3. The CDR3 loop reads CASSQLKRERADTQYF. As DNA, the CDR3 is TGTGCCAGCAGCCAGTTGAAGCGGGAGAGGGCAGATACGCAGTATTTT.

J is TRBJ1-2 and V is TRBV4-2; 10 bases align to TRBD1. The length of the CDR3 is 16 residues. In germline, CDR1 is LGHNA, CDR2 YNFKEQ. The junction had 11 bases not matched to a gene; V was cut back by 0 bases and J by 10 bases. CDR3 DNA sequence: TGTGCCAGCAGCCAAGACCTTTCCTCGACAGGGGGCGTCTACACCTTC. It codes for CASSQDLSSTGGVYTF.

The CDR3 sequence is CASSSEVGSEQFF. DNA for the CDR3: TGTGCCAGCAGCTCCGAGGTGGGTAGTGAGCAGTTCTTC. This chain links TRBV9 with TRBJ2-1; no reliable D call. CDR3 length equals 13 residues. Germline V gives CDR1 SGDLS, CDR2 YYNGEE. The V end lost 4 bases, the J end lost 9 bases, and 14 bases lay between the germline ends.

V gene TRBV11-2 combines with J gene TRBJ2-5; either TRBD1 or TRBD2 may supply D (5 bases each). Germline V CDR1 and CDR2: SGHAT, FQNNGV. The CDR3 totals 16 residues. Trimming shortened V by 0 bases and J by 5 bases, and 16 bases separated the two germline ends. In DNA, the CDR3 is TGTGCCAGCAGCTTAGATCGAGGGGCAGCCAGGGAGACCCAGTACTTC. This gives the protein CASSLDRGAARETQYF.

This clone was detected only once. CDR3 sequence: CASSRTQGATNYGYTF. As DNA, the CDR3 is TGTGCCAGCAGCCGAACCCAGGGGGCAACTAACTATGGCTACACCTTC. V gene TRBV7-8 combines with J gene TRBJ1-2, with 8 nucleotides matching TRBD1. Germline V gene data show CDR1 as SGHVS and CDR2 as FQNEAQ. Germline trimming cut 5 bases from V and 0 bases from J; bases unmatched to any gene: 8. This CDR3 region has 16 residues.

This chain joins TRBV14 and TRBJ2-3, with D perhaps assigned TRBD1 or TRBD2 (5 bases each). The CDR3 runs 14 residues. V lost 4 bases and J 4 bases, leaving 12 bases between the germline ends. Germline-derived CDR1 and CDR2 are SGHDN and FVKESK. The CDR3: CASSRRGVSDTQYF. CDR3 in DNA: TGTGCCAGCAGCCGTAGGGGAGTCTCAGATACGCAGTATTTT.

This CDR3 is CASSAGTGGYEQYF. The CDR3 DNA reads as TGTGCCAGCTCGGCCGGGACAGGGGGATACGAGCAGTACTTC. This sequence joins TRBV18 and TRBJ2-7, with TRBD1 identical over 11 bases. CDR1 and CDR2 (germline): KGHSH, LQKENI. The V and J ends lost 6 bases and 4 bases, in that order; junction bases with no gene match: 5. The CDR3 runs to 14 residues.

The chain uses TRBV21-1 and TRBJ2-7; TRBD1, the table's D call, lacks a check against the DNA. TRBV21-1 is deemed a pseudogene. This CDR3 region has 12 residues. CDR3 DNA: TGTGCCAGCAGTCAACAGGGCTACGAGCAGTACTTC. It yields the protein CASSQQGYEQYF.

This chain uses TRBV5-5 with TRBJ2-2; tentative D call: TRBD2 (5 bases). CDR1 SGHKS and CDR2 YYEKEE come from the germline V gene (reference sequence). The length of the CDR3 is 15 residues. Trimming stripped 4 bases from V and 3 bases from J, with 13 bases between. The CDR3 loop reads CASSLRGWDTGELFF. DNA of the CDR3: TGTGCCAGCAGCCTTCGGGGTTGGGACACCGGGGAGCTGTTTTTT.

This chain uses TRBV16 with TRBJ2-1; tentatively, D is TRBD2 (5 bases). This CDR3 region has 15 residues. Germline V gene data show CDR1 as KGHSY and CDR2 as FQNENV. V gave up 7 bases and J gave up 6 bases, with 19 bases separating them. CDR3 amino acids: CASTPAGPRANEQFF. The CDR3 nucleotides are TGTGCCAGCACCCCTGCGGGCCCCCGGGCCAATGAGCAGTTCTTC.

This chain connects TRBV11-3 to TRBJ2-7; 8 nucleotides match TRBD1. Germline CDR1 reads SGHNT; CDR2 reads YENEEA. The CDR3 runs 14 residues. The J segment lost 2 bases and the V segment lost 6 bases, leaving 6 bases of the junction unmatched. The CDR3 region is CASRRQGIPYEQYF. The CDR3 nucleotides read TGTGCCAGCAGAAGACAGGGGATTCCCTACGAGCAGTACTTC.

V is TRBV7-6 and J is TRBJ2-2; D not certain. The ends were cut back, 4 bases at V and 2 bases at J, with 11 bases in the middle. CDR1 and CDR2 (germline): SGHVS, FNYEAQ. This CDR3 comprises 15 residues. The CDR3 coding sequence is TGTGCCAGCAGCTCCCTTAACAGAAACACCGGGGAGCTGTTTTTT. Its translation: CASSSLNRNTGELFF.

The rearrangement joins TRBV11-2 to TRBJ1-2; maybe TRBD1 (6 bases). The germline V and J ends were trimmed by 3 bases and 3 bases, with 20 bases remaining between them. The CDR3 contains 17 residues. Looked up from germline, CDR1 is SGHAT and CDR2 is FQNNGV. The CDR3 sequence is CASSFLPGQRAYYGYTF. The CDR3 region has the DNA TGTGCCAGCAGCTTCCTCCCTGGACAGAGGGCCTACTATGGCTACACCTTC.